The next 10 T cell receptor beta chains were all read from a single sample in a study of tumor-infiltrating lymphocytes in primary liver carcinoma. With about 470 ng total RNA as template and a constant-region primer, TCR beta cDNA was made. Three nested multiplex PCR rounds of slightly modified ARM-PCR generated TCR beta libraries. A C-beta reverse primer was combined with TRBV1-TRBV30 forward primers in the first two PCR rounds, and each round had approximately 9 cycles. Via MiXCR, TCRdb re-called the multiplex PCR reads, giving one row per CDR3 protein. This sample yields around 78,000 distinct CDR3 sequences, of which over 70% are seen a single time; roughly 13% belongs to the top ten. Each 20-30 mg portion of unsorted bulk tissue served as the source for co-extraction of RNA and DNA. Sequenced material: liver tumor tissue from sampling region 4. The subset was: tumor region T4, right-lateral pole. The receptors were gathered from a woman aged 60-75 years with primary liver carcinoma and hepatitis B virus infection.

Points on this clonotype: The CDR3 carries no conserved terminal phenylalanine or tryptophan, so it likely arises from a read error. This chain's CDR3 is CASTSRGYEQYL. The CDR3, as DNA: TGTGCCAGTACTTCCAGGGGTTACGAGCAGTACCTC. V usage is TRBV6-5 and J usage is TRBJ2-7; a possible D gene is TRBD1 (6 bases). V lost 9 bases and J lost 4, with 13 bases in between. The CDR3 is made up of 12 amino acids. Per the germline V gene, CDR1 is MNHEY and CDR2 is SVGAGI.

By its share, this clonotype is medium-sized. This chain uses TRBV11-3 with TRBJ2-5; 7 bases agree with TRBD1. V lost 0 bases, J lost 5 bases, and 9 bases stayed unmatched. CDR3 length equals 16 residues. Germline CDR1 reads SGHNT; CDR2 reads YENEEA. DNA of the CDR3: TGTGCCAGCAGCTTAGAGGGAACAGGGGTAATGGAGACCCAGTACTTC. It codes for CASSLEGTGVMETQYF.

The chain recombines TRBV5-1 with TRBJ2-1, with D unclear. The V end lost 0 bases, the J end lost 0 bases, and 7 bases lay between the germline ends. Germline V gene sequence: CDR1 SGHRS, CDR2 YFSETQ. The CDR3 has 15 amino acids. Here the CDR3 reads CASSLATDSYNEQFF. The CDR3 DNA sequence: TGCGCCAGCAGCTTGGCCACAGACTCCTACAATGAGCAGTTCTTC.

The chain recombines TRBV12-3 or TRBV12-4 with TRBJ2-6; 9 positions match TRBD1. The CDR3 runs to 16 residues. The junction had 15 bases not matched to a gene; V was cut back by 10 bases and J by 8 bases. CDR3 loop: CANSPGQGTGTNVLTF. The CDR3 DNA sequence: TGTGCCAACAGCCCTGGACAGGGGACCGGGACCAACGTCCTGACTTTC.

Regarding this clonotype: Its ends do not fully match the called genes, so a read error is possible. V is TRBV11-3 and J is TRBJ2-7, with TRBD1 matching 9 bases. CDR3 size: 15 residues. Germline CDR1 and CDR2: SGHNT and YENEEA. The DNA for the CDR3 is TGTGTCAGCAGCTTAGGAACAGGGGGCTCCCTCGAACAGTACTTC. It codes for CVSSLGTGGSLEQYF.

This clonotype showed up many times. This chain connects TRBV6-5 to TRBJ2-3, with TRBD2 identical over 7 bases. The V gene end was trimmed by 0 bases and the J gene end by 0 bases; junction bases not matched to a gene: 3. The CDR3 consists of 16 residues. CDR1 is MNHEY and CDR2 is SVGAGI in the germline V gene. The CDR3 DNA reads as TGTGCCAGCAGTTACTCTAGGACTAGAAGCACAGATACGCAGTATTTT. It translates to CASSYSRTRSTDTQYF.

As for this clonotype: Mismatch with germline at one junction end may stem from a read error. The genes are TRBV6-6 and TRBJ2-5, with 9 bases aligning to TRBD1. Per germline, CDR1 MNHNY and CDR2 SVGAGI (reference sequence). The CDR3 totals 15 residues. The CDR3 protein is CTSSLGQGWRETQYF. DNA for the CDR3: TGTACCAGCAGTCTTGGACAGGGGTGGAGGGAGACCCAGTACTTC.

V is TRBV29-1 and J is TRBJ2-5, with D perhaps TRBD2 (6 bases). The CDR3 extends over 11 amino acids. Germline loops: CDR1 SQVTM, CDR2 ANQGSEA. As DNA, the CDR3 is TGCAGTGTTTTGGACGGGGGAACCCAGTACTTC. Translating it yields CSVLDGGTQYF. The whole variable domain, filled in from reference TRBV29-1 and TRBJ2-5, reads SAVISQKPSRDICQRGTSLTIQCQVDSQVTMMFWYRQQPGQSLTLIATANQGSEATYESGFVIDKFPISRPNLTFSTLTVSNMSPEDSSIYLCSVLDGGTQYFGPGTRLLVL.

A note on this clonotype: The junction does not match germline at one end; this may be a read error. This chain connects TRBV18 to TRBJ2-1; no definite D call. The CDR3 runs 15 residues. CDR1 is KGHSH, CDR2 LQKENI, per germline. DNA for the CDR3: TGTGCCAGCTCACCTTCAGTGGGAATCTACAATGAGCAGCTCTTC. As protein: CASSPSVGIYNEQLF.

At least ten counts were recorded for this clonotype. The chain uses TRBV6-5 and TRBJ2-7; TRBD2 matches at 8 bases. Trimming removed 0 bases from V and 4 bases from J; junction bases left unmatched: 11. Per germline, CDR1 MNHEY and CDR2 SVGAGI. This CDR3 contains 17 residues. DNA for the CDR3: TGTGCCAGCAGTTACTCGGCCCCCGGGGGGGGCTGGTACGAGCAGTACTTC. Residues: CASSYSAPGGGWYEQYF.